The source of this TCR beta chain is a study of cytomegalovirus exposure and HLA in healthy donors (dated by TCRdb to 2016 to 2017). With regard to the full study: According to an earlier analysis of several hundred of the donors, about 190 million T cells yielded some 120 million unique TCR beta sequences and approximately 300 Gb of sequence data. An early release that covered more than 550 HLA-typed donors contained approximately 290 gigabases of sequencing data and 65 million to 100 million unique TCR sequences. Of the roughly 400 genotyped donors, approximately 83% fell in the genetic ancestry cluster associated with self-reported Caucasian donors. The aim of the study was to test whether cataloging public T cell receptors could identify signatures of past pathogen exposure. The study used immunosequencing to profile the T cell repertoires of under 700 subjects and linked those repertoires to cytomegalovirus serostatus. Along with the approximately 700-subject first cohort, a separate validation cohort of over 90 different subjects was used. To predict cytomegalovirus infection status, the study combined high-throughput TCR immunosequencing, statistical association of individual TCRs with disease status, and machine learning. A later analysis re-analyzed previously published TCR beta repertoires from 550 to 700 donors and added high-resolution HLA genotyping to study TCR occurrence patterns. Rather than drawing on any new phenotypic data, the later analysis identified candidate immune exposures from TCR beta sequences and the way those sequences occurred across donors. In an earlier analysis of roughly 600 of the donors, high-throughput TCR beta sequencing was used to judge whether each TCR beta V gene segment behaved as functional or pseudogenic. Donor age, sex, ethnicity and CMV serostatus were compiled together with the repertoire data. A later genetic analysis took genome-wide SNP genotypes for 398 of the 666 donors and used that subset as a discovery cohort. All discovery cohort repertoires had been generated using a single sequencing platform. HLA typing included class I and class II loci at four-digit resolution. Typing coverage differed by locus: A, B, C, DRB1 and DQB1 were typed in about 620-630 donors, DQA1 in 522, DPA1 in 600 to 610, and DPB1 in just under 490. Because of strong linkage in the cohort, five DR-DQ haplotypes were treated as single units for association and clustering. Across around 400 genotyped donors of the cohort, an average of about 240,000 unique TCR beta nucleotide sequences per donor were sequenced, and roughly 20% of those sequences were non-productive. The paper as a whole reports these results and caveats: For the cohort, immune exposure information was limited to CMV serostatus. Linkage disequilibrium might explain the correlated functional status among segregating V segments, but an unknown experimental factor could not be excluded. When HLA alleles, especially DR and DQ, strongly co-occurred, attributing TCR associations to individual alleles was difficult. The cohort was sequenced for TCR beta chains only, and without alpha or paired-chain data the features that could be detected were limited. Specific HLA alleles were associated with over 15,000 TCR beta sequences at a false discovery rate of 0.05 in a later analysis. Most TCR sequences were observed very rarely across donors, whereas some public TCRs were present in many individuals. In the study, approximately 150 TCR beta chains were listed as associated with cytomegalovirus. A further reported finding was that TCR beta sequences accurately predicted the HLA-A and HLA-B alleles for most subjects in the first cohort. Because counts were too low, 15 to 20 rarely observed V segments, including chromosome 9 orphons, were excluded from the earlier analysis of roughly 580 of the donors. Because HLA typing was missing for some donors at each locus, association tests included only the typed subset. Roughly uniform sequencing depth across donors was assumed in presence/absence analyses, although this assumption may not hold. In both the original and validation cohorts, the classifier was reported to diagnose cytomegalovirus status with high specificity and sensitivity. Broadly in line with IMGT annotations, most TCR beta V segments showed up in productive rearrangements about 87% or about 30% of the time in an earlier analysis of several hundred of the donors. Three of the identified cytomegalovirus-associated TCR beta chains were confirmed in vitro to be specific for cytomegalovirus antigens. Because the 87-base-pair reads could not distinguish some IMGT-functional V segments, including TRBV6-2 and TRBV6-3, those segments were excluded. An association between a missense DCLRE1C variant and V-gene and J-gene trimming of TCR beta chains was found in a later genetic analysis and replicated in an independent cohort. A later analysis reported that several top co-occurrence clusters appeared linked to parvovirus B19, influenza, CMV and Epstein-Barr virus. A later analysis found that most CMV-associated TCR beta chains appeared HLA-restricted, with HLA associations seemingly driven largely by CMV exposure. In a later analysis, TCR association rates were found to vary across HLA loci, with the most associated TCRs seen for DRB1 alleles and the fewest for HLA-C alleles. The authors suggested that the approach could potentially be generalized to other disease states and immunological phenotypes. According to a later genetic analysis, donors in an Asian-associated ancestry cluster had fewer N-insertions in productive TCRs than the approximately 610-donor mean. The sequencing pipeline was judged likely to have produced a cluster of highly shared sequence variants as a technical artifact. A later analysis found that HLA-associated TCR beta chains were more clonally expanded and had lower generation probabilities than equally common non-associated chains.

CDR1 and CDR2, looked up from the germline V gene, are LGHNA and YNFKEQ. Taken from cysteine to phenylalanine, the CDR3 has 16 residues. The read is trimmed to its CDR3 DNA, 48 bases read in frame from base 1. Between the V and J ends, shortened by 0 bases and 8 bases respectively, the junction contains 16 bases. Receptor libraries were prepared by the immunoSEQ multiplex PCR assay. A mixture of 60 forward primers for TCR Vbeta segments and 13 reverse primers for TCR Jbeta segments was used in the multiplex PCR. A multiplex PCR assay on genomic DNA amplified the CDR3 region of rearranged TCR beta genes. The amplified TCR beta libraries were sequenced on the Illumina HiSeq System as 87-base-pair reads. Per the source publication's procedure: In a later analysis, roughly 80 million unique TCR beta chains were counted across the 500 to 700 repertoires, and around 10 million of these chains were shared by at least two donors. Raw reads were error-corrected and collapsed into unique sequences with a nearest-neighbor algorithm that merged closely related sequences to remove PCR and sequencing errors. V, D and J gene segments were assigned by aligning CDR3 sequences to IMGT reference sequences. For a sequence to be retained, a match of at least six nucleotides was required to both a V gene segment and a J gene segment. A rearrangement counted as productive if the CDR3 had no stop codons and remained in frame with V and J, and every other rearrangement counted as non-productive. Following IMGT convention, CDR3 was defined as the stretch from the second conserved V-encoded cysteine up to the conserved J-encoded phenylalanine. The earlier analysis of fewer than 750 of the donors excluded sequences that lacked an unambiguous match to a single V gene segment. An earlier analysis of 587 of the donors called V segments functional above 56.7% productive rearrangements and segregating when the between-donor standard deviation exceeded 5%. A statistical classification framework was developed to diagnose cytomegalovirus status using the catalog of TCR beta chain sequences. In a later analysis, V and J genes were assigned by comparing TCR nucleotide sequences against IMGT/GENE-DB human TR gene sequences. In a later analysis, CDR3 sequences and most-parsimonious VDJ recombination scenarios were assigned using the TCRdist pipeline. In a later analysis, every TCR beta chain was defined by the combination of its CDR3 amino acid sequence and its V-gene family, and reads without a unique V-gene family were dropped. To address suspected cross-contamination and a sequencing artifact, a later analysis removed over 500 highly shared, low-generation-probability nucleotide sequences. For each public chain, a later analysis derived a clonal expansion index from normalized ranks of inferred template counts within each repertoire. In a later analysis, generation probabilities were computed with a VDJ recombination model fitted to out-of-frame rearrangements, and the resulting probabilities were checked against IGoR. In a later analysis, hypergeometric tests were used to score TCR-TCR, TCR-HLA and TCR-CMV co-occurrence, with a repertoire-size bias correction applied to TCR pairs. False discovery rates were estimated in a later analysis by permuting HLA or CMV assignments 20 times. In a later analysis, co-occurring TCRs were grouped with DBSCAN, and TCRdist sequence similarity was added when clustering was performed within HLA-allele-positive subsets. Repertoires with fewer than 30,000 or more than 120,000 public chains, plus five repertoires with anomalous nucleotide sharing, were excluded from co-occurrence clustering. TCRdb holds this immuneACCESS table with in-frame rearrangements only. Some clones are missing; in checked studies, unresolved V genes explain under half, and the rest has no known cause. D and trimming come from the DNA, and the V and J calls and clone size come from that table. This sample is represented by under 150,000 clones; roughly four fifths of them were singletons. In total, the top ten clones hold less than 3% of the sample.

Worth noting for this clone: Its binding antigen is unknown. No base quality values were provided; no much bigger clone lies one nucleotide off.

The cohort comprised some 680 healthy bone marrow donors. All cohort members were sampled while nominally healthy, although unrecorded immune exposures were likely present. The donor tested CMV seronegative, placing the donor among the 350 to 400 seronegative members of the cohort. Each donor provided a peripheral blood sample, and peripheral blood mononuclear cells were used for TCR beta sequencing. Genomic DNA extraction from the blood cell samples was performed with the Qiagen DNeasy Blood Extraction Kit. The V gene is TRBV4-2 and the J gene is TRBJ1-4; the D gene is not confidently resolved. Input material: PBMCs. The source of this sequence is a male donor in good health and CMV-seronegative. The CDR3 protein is CASSQDVGAGGEKLFF. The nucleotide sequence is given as TGTGCCAGCAGCCAAGATGTTGGAGCAGGAGGGGAAAAACTGTTTTTT.